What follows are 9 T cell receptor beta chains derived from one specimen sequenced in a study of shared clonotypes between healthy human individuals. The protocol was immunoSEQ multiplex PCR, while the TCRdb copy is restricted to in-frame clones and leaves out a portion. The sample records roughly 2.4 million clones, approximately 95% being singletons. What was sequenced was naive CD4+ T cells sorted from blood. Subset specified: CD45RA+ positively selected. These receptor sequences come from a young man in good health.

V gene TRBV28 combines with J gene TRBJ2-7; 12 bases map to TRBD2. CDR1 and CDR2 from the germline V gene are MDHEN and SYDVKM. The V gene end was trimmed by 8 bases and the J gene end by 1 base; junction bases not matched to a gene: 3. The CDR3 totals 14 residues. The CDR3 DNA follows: TGTGCCAGCCAGACTAGCGGGAGTTCCTACGAGCAGTACTTC. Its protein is CASQTSGSSYEQYF.

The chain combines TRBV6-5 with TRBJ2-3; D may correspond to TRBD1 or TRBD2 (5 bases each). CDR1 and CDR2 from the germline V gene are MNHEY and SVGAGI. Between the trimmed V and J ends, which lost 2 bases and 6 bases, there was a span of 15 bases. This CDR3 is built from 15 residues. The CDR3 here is CASSYGGRNIDTQYF. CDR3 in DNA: TGTGCCAGCAGTTACGGGGGAAGGAATATTGATACGCAGTATTTT.

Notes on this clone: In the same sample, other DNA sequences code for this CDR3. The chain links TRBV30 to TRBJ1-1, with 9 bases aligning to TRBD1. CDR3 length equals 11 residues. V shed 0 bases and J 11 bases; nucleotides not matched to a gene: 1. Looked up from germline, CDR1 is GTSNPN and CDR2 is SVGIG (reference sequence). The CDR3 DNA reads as TGTGCCTGGAGTGTAGACAGGGGGGCTTTCTTT. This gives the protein CAWSVDRGAFF.

CDR3 sequence (DNA): TGTGCCAGTAGTACAAGTACCCTCGGACAGGGTAATTCACCCCTCCACTTT. Amino acids: CASSTSTLGQGNSPLHF. The chain uses TRBV19 and TRBJ1-6, with 8 bases identical to TRBD1. This CDR3 is 17 amino acids long. CDR1 and CDR2 from the germline V gene are LNHDA and SQIVND (reference sequence). V lost 4 bases, J lost 6 bases, and 11 bases stayed unmatched.

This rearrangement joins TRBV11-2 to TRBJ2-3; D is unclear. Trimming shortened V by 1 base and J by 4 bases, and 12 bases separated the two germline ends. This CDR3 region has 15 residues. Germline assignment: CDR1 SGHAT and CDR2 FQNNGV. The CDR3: CASSLALGASDTQYF. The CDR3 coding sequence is TGTGCCAGCAGCTTAGCCCTAGGCGCATCAGATACGCAGTATTTT.

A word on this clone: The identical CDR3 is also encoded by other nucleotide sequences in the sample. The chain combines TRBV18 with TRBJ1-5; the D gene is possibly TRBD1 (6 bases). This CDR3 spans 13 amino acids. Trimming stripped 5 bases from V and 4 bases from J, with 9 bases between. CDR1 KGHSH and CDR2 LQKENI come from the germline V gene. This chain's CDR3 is CASSSDRNQPQHF. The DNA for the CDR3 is TGTGCCAGCTCATCTGACAGGAATCAGCCCCAGCATTTT. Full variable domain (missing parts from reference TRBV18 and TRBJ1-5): NAGVMQNPRHLVRRRGQEARLRCSPMKGHSHVYWYRQLPEEGLKFMVYLQKENIIDESGMPKERFSAEFPKEGPSILRIQQVVRGDSAAYFCASSSDRNQPQHFGDGTRLSIL.

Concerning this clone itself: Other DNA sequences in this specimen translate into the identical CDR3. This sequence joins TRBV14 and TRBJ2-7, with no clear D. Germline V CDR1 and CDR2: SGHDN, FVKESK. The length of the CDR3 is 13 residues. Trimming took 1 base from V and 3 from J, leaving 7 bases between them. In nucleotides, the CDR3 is TGTGCCAGCAGCCAAGTCCGAGGCTACGAGCAGTACTTC. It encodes CASSQVRGYEQYF.

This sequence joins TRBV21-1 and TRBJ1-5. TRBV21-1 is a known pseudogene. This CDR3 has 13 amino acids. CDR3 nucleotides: TGTGCCAGCAGCAAAGTTAGCAATCAGCCCCAGCATTTT. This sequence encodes CASSKVSNQPQHF.

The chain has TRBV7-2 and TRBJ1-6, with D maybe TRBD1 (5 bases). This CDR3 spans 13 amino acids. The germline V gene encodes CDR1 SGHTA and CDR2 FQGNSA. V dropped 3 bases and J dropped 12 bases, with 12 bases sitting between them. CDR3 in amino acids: CASSLGRREPLHF. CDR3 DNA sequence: TGTGCCAGCAGCTTGGGACGGCGGGAACCCCTCCACTTT.